These T cell receptor beta chains were read from a single sample in a study of blood T cells in healthy people across ages. TCRdb recomputed calls from the 5' RACE reads with MiXCR, one row per CDR3 protein. The sample contains around 1,500,000 distinct CDR3 sequences, 42% of which appear only once. The sample taken for sequencing was blood. The source is a woman between 18 and 29 years old in good health. The CDR3 runs from the conserved cysteine through the conserved F or W. D genes are given only for firm matches. Clone size is stated in some rows and not others, as once, few, many or a class when expanded.

J,V,D,size,DNA,CDR3
TRBJ1-2,TRBV3-1,.,few,TGTGCCAGCAGCCAAGAAGGGGGAAAGTCAGGATCTGGCTACACCTTC,CASSQEGGKSGSGYTF
TRBJ2-1,TRBV5-1,.,.,TGCGCCAGCAGCTTGGAGGGAGACAATGAGCAGTTCTTC,CASSLEGDNEQFF
TRBJ2-3,TRBV5-1,.,few,TGCGCCAGCAGCCGCACCCAAACAGATACGCAGTATTTT,CASSRTQTDTQYF
TRBJ2-4,TRBV20-1,.,.,TGCAGTGCTAGAGACAGGGCGAACATTCAGTACTTC,CSARDRANIQYF
TRBJ1-2,TRBV3-1,.,.,TGTGCCAGCAGCCCCAGGGGACGTACTAACTATGGCTACACCTTC,CASSPRGRTNYGYTF
TRBJ2-2,TRBV9,TRBD2,.,TGTGCCAGCACCGAGGGGGCTAGCGGGAATGCAAACACCGGGGAGCTGTTTTTT,CASTEGASGNANTGELFF
TRBJ2-7,TRBV29-1,.,many,TGCAGCGCATTAACGGACGAGCAGTACTTC,CSALTDEQYF
TRBJ1-2,TRBV20-1,TRBD1,few,TGCAGCCCCCGCCGGGACAGGGGTCCCAACTATGGCTACACCTTC,CSPRRDRGPNYGYTF
TRBJ2-6,TRBV3-1,.,.,TGTGCCAGCTCCACCCCGGGGGGGGCCAACGTCCTGACTTTC,CASSTPGGANVLTF
TRBJ1-1,TRBV5-1,TRBD1,.,TGCGCCAGCAGCTTGGCCGGACAGGGGAGCACTGAAGCTTTCTTT,CASSLAGQGSTEAFF
TRBJ2-1,TRBV6-1,TRBD2,.,TGTGCCAGCAGTCGATTGACTAGCGGATACAATGAGCAGTTCTTC,CASSRLTSGYNEQFF
TRBJ2-3,TRBV4-1,.,few,TGCGCCAGCAGCCAAGATGGTGACAGCACAGATACGCAGTATTTT,CASSQDGDSTDTQYF
TRBJ2-3,TRBV27,TRBD1,few,TGTGCCAGCAGACCGGGACAGGAATTTACAGATACGCAGTATTTT,CASRPGQEFTDTQYF
TRBJ1-5,TRBV27,.,.,TGTGCCAGCAGATACCACGGGACACCGGAGCAGCCCCAGCATTTT,CASRYHGTPEQPQHF
TRBJ2-5,TRBV29-1,.,.,TGCAGCGTTGAAGTCAATATGGGAGAGACCCAGTACTTC,CSVEVNMGETQYF
TRBJ2-1,TRBV7-9,TRBD1,few,TGTGCCAGCAGTTTTGGACAGGACCCCTACAATGAGCAGTTCTTC,CASSFGQDPYNEQFF
TRBJ2-7,TRBV7-9,.,.,TGTGCCAGCAGTCCCGCCTACAATGAGCAGTACTTC,CASSPAYNEQYF
TRBJ2-3,TRBV29-1,.,.,TGCAGCGTCTGGCCCCCGGACAGCACAGATACGCAGTATTTT,CSVWPPDSTDTQYF
TRBJ2-3,TRBV11-2,TRBD2,.,TGTGCCAGCAGTTTACCGGGACTAGCGAGAGAGACAGATACGCAGTATTTT,CASSLPGLARETDTQYF
TRBJ2-2,TRBV27,.,few,TGTGCCAGCAGTTTACGGCCAGGGCTGAACACCGGGGAGCTGTTTTTT,CASSLRPGLNTGELFF
TRBJ2-7,TRBV4-2,TRBD2,.,TGTGCCAGCAGCCATGGGACTAGCGGGTGGGGGGTTTCCTACGAGCAGTACTTC,CASSHGTSGWGVSYEQYF
TRBJ2-7,TRBV7-6,.,few,TGTGCCAGCAGCCTAGGGGAATTCTCCTACGAGCAGTACTTC,CASSLGEFSYEQYF
TRBJ2-5,TRBV4-2,TRBD1,few,TGTGCCAGCAGCCAAGATAAGGGGGCTGAGACCCAGTACTTC,CASSQDKGAETQYF
TRBJ1-4,TRBV19,TRBD1,once,TGTGCCAGTAGTTCAGGACAGGGTCTTGAAAAACTGTTTTTT,CASSSGQGLEKLFF
TRBJ2-4,TRBV4-1,.,.,TGCGTCAGCAGCCAAGATTCGGGCAAAAACATTCAGTACTTC,CVSSQDSGKNIQYF
TRBJ2-5,TRBV5-4,TRBD2,.,TGTGCCAGCAGCTTGCCCGCTAGCGGGGGCAAAGGGGAGACCCAGTACTTC,CASSLPASGGKGETQYF
TRBJ2-5,TRBV29-1,TRBD2,few,TGCAGCGGGGGAGGACTAGCGAGCAATGAGCAGTACTTC,CSGGGLASNEQYF
TRBJ2-3,TRBV12-3/TRBV12-4,.,few,TGTGCCAGCAGGCTACGAGATACGCAGTATTTT,CASRLRDTQYF